The rows below give T cell receptor beta chains drawn from one sample of a study of blood T cells in healthy people across ages. One entry per CDR3 protein results from TCRdb running MiXCR on the 5' RACE reads. The sample carries roughly 1,000,000 distinct CDR3 sequences, 20% to 25% recorded once. This sample also appeared in a second study, on T cells of mothers and their children.

The sample was blood. All receptors derive from a girl aged 2-10 years in good health. Each CDR3 is given without its conserved first and last residue. Not all rows give a size; the values are once, few, many and, for expanded clones, a class.

abundance: .; v_gene: TRBV6-1; j_gene: .; len: 12; CDR3aa: ASSEARVPYEQY
abundance: .; v_gene: TRBV28; j_gene: TRBJ1-1; len: 11; CDR3aa: ASRGVWNTEAF
abundance: few; v_gene: TRBV7-9; j_gene: TRBJ1-4; len: 12; CDR3aa: ASSWTGPQEKLF
abundance: .; v_gene: TRBV11-2; j_gene: TRBJ2-7; len: 10; CDR3aa: ASSLAPIEQY
abundance: few; v_gene: TRBV28; j_gene: TRBJ1-4; len: 13; CDR3aa: ASSPVRDWREKLF
abundance: .; v_gene: TRBV12-3/TRBV12-4; j_gene: TRBJ2-3; len: 13; CDR3aa: ASSPRGLAGDTQY
abundance: .; v_gene: TRBV12-3/TRBV12-4; j_gene: TRBJ1-1; len: 11; CDR3aa: ASNQGRDTEAF
abundance: few; v_gene: TRBV10-1; j_gene: TRBJ1-5; len: 14; CDR3aa: ASSGLSHGQSEPQH
abundance: .; v_gene: TRBV6-2/TRBV6-3; j_gene: TRBJ1-5; len: 11; CDR3aa: ASNRGPDQPQH
abundance: .; v_gene: TRBV7-6; j_gene: TRBJ2-1; len: 11; CDR3aa: ASSLAGYTEQF
abundance: few; v_gene: TRBV28; j_gene: TRBJ2-7; len: 12; CDR3aa: ASSLLQGEDEQY
abundance: .; v_gene: TRBV7-9; j_gene: TRBJ2-7; len: 17; CDR3aa: ASSLHSPLRSKSSYEQY
abundance: .; v_gene: TRBV5-1; j_gene: TRBJ2-1; len: 12; CDR3aa: ASSWMTPANEQF
abundance: .; v_gene: TRBV7-2; j_gene: TRBJ1-4; len: 12; CDR3aa: ASSSTGTVEKLF
abundance: many; v_gene: TRBV12-3/TRBV12-4; j_gene: TRBJ2-3; len: 10; CDR3aa: ASSRLADTQY
abundance: .; v_gene: TRBV11-2; j_gene: TRBJ2-5; len: 16; CDR3aa: ASSPVLRVQGTQETQY
abundance: few; v_gene: TRBV20-1; j_gene: TRBJ2-2; len: 14; CDR3aa: STKALAGGHTGELF
abundance: few; v_gene: TRBV2; j_gene: TRBJ2-1; len: 12; CDR3aa: ASSGSTVYNEQF
abundance: .; v_gene: TRBV12-3/TRBV12-4; j_gene: TRBJ2-7; len: 13; CDR3aa: ASSLDVGQLYEQY
abundance: few; v_gene: TRBV10-3; j_gene: TRBJ2-7; len: 12; CDR3aa: AIRRQGKNYEQY
abundance: few; v_gene: TRBV12-3/TRBV12-4; j_gene: TRBJ1-1; len: 11; CDR3aa: ASSLLGRSQAF
abundance: .; v_gene: TRBV11-2; j_gene: TRBJ1-1; len: 11; CDR3aa: ASSSLAGTEAF
abundance: few; v_gene: TRBV11-2; j_gene: TRBJ2-4; len: 11; CDR3aa: ASSLDGVNIQY
abundance: .; v_gene: TRBV5-1; j_gene: TRBJ2-2; len: 15; CDR3aa: ASSPLGSGVNTGELF
abundance: .; v_gene: TRBV6-1; j_gene: TRBJ2-5; len: 16; CDR3aa: ASSDRPFSREDMKTQY
abundance: many; v_gene: TRBV5-1; j_gene: TRBJ2-5; len: 13; CDR3aa: ASSQLPTSQETQY
abundance: few; v_gene: TRBV24-1; j_gene: TRBJ2-1; len: 15; CDR3aa: ASSAAAGTGRENEQS
abundance: few; v_gene: TRBV29-1; j_gene: TRBJ2-1; len: 13; CDR3aa: SPNDREFSYNEQF
abundance: .; v_gene: TRBV5-4; j_gene: TRBJ2-3; len: 14; CDR3aa: ASSLDSGGATDTQY
abundance: .; v_gene: TRBV27; j_gene: TRBJ1-2; len: 14; CDR3aa: ASSPRQGGSMEGYT
abundance: .; v_gene: TRBV3-1; j_gene: TRBJ1-1; len: 11; CDR3aa: ASGPGGLAEAF
abundance: .; v_gene: TRBV2; j_gene: TRBJ2-4; len: 13; CDR3aa: ASRWDRVTKNIQY